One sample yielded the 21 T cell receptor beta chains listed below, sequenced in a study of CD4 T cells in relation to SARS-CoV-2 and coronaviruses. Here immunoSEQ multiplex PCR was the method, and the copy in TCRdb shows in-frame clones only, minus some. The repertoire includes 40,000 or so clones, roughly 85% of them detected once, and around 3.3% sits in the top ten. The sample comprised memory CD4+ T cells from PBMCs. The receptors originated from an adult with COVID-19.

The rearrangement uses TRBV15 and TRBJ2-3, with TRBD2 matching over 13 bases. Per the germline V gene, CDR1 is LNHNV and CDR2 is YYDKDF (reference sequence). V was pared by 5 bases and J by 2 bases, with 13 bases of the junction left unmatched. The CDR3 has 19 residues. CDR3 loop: CATSATGTSGAFDTDTQYF. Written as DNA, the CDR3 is TGTGCCACCAGCGCCACGGGGACTAGCGGGGCTTTCGACACAGATACGCAGTATTTT.

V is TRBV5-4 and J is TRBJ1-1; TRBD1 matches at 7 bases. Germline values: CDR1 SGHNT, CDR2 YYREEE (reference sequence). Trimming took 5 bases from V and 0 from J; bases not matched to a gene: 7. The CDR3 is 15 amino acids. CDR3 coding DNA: TGTGCCAGCAGAACCGGGACAGTCATGAACACTGAAGCTTTCTTT. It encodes CASRTGTVMNTEAFF.

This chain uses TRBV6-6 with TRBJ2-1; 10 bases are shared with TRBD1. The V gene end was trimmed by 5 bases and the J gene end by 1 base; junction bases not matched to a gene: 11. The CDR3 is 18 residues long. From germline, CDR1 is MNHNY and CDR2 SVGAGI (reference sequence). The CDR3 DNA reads TGTGCCAGCAGTCAGACAGGGGGCACAGGACAATCCTACAATGAGCAGTTCTTC. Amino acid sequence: CASSQTGGTGQSYNEQFF.

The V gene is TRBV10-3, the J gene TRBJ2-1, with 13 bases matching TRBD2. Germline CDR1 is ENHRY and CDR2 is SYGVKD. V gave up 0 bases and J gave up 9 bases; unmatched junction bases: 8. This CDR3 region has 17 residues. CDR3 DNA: TGTGCCATCAGTGAGTCAGGACTAGCGGGAGCCGGTAGTGAGCAGTTCTTC. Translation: CAISESGLAGAGSEQFF.

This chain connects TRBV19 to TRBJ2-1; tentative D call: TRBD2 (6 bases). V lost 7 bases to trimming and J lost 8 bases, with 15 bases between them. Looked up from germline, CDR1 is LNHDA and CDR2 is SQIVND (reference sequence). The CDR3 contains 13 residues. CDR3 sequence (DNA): TGTGCCAGTAACGGTAGGCGGGGAGATGAGCAGTTCTTC. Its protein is CASNGRRGDEQFF.

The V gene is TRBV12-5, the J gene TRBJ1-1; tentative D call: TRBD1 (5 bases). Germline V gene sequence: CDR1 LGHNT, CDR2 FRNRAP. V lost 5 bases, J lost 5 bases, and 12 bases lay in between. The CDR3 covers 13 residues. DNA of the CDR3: TGTGCTAGTGGTCCCGGGACCTCGACTGAAGCTTTCTTT. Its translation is CASGPGTSTEAFF.

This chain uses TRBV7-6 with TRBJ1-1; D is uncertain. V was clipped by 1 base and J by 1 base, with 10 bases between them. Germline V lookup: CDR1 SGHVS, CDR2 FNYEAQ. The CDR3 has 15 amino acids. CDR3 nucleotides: TGTGCCAGCAGCTTAGAGGCAGGTTCGAACACTGAAGCTTTCTTT. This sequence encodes CASSLEAGSNTEAFF. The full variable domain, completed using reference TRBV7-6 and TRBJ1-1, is GAGVSQSPRYKVTKRGQDVALRCDPISGHVSLYWYRQALGQGPEFLTYFNYEAQQDKSGLPNDRFSAERPEGSISTLTIQRTEQRDSAMYRCASSLEAGSNTEAFFGQGTRLTVV.

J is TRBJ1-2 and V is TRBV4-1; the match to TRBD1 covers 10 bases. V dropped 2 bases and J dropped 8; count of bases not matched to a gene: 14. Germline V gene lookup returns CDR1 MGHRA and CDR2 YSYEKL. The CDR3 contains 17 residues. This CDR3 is CASSQIIVDRGQRGYTF. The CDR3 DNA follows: TGCGCCAGCAGCCAAATCATAGTCGACAGGGGGCAGAGGGGCTACACCTTC.

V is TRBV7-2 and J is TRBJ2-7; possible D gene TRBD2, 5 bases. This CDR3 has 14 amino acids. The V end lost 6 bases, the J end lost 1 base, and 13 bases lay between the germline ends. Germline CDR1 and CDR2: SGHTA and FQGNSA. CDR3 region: CASRRATGSYEQYF. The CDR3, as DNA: TGTGCCAGCAGGAGGGCTACCGGGTCCTACGAGCAGTACTTC.

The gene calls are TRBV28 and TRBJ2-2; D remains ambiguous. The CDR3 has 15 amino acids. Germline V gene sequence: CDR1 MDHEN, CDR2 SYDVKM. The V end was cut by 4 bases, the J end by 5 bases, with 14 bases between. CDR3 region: CASSSLSRLTGELFF. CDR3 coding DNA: TGTGCCAGCAGTTCCCTGTCCCGATTGACCGGGGAGCTGTTTTTT.

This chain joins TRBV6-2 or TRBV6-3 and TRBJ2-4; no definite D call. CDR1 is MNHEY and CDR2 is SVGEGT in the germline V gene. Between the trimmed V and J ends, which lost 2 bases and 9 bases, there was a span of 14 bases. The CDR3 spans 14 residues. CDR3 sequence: CASSYGRLVSIQYF. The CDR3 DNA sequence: TGTGCCAGCAGTTACGGGCGGTTAGTGAGCATTCAGTACTTC.

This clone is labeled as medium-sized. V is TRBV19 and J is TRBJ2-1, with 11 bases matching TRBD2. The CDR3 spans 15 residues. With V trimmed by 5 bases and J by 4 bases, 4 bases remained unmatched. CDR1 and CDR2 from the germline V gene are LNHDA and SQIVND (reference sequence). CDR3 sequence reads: CASSVGTSGYNEQFF. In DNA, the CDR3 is TGTGCCAGTAGTGTGGGGACTAGCGGTTACAATGAGCAGTTCTTC.

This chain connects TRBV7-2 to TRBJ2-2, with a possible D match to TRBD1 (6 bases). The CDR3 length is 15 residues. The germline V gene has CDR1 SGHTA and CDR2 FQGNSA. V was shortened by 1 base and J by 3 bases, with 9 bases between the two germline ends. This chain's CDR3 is CASSLVGAYTGELFF. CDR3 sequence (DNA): TGTGCCAGCAGCTTAGTGGGGGCCTACACCGGGGAGCTGTTTTTT.

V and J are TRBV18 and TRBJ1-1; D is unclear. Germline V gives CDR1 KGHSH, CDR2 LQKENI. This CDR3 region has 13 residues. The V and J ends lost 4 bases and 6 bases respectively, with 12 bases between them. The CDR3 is CASSLPTRAEAFF. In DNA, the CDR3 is TGTGCCAGCTCACTTCCGACCCGGGCTGAAGCTTTCTTT.

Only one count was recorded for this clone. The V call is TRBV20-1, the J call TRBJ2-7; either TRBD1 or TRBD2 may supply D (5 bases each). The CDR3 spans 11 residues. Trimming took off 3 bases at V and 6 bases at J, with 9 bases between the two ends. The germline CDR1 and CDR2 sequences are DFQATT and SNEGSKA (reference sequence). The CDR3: CSARPGTEQYF. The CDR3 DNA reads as TGCAGTGCTAGGCCCGGGACCGAGCAGTACTTC.

CDR3 residues: CASSLGQDSSYEQYF. As DNA, the CDR3 is TGTGCCAGCAGCTTGGGACAGGATAGCTCCTACGAGCAGTACTTC. The chain links TRBV5-4 to TRBJ2-7, with TRBD1 as a possible D gene (6 bases). V shed 0 bases and J shed 0 bases, with 10 bases lying between them. Germline V gives CDR1 SGHNT, CDR2 YYREEE (reference sequence). The CDR3 runs 15 residues.

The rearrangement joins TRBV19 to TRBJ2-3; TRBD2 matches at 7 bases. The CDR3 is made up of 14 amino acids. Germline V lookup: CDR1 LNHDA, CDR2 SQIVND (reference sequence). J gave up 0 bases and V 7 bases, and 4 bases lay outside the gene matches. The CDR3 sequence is CASNRGGSTDTQYF. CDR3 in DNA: TGTGCCAGTAATCGGGGAGGGAGCACAGATACGCAGTATTTT.

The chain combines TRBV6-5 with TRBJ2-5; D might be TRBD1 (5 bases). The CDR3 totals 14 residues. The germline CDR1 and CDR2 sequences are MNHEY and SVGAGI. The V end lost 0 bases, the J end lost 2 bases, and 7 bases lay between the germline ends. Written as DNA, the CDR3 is TGTGCCAGCAGTTACTCGTACAGGCAAGAGACCCAGTACTTC. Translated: CASSYSYRQETQYF.

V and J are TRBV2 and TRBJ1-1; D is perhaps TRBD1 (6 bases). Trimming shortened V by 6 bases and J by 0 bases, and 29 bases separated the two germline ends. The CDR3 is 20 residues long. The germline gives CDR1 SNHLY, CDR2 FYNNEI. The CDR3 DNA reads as TGTGCCAGCAGGGTACCGGGACACAGGACCGGAATTTCTGTGAACACTGAAGCTTTCTTT. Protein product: CASRVPGHRTGISVNTEAFF.

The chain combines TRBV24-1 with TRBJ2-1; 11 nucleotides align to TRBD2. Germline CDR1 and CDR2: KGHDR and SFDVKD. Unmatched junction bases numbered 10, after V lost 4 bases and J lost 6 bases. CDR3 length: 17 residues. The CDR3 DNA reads TGTGCCACCAGTGACGCCCAACTAGCGGGAGTCGTCAATGAGCAGTTCTTC. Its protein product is CATSDAQLAGVVNEQFF.

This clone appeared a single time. For the CDR3, the DNA is TGCAGTGCTAGTAGCGGTTACACCGGGGAGCTGTTTTTT. Encoded protein: CSASSGYTGELFF. The rearrangement links TRBV20-1 to TRBJ2-2; D possibly corresponds to TRBD2 (6 bases). The V gene's germline CDR1 is DFQATT and CDR2 SNEGSKA (reference sequence). CDR3 size: 13 residues. V was pared by 3 bases and J by 3 bases, with 8 bases between.